Sequencing of this T cell receptor (beta chain) was carried out in a study of cytomegalovirus exposure and HLA in healthy donors. After removal of 4 bases from V and 3 bases from J, the junction contained 2 bases not matched to a gene. Germline CDR1 SEHNR, CDR2 FQNEAQ (reference sequence). There are 14 residues in the CDR3. The PCR ran on 60 Vbeta and 13 Jbeta primers. Only in-frame clones appear in the TCRdb table, and some are missing; sequencing was by immunoSEQ multiplex PCR. The sample shows hundreds of thousands of clones, around 89% of them seen only once. V usage is TRBV7-9 and J usage is TRBJ2-2; 7 bases line up with TRBD1. Sequencing input: PBMCs. This TCR came from a young woman in good health and CMV-seronegative. The CDR3 here is CASSSQGDTGELFF. CDR3 nucleotides: TGTGCCAGCAGCTCTCAGGGGGACACCGGGGAGCTGTTTTTT.